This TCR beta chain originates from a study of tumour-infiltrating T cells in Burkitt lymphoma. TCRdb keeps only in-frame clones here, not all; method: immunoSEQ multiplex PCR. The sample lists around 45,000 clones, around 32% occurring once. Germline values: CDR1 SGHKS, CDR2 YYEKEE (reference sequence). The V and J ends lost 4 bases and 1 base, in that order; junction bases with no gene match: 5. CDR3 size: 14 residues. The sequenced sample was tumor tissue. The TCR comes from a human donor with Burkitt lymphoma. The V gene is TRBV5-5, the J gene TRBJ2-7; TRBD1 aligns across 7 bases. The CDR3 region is CASSRPTGSYEQYF. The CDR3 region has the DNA TGTGCCAGCAGCCGTCCGACAGGGTCCTACGAGCAGTACTTC.